A single sample is the source of the 14 T cell receptor beta chains below, sequenced in a study of a mutant IDH1 vaccine in newly diagnosed glioma. The antigens of these receptors remain unknown. Time point: week 11, during vaccination. The investigators gave 300 ug of mutant IDH1 20-mer peptide in each vaccine dose, together with topical imiquimod. The data were produced by immunoSEQ multiplex PCR, yet TCRdb's version contains in-frame clones alone and is incomplete. The table has approximately 64,000 clones, about 81% seen once. The sample was PBMCs, taken from a glioma patient whose treatment included an IDH1 peptide vaccine. The receptors here all came from a woman aged 50 to 65 with glioma.

V is TRBV6-1 and J is TRBJ2-7, with D maybe TRBD2 (5 bases). V lost 4 bases and J lost 3, with 10 bases in between. This CDR3 has 13 residues. CDR1 MNHNS and CDR2 SASEGT come from the germline V gene. CDR3 sequence (DNA): TGTGCCAGCAGTGCGAGCGGATACTACGAGCAGTACTTC. It is translated as CASSASGYYEQYF.

The genes are TRBV19 and TRBJ1-5; perhaps TRBD1 as D (5 bases). V was pared by 7 bases and J by 6 bases, with 16 bases between. The CDR3 loop spans 14 amino acids. The germline CDR1 and CDR2 sequences are LNHDA and SQIVND (reference sequence). CDR3: CASTEGRGGQPQHF. The CDR3 DNA follows: TGTGCCAGTACCGAGGGGAGGGGCGGTCAGCCCCAGCATTTT.

The chain joins TRBV5-4 to TRBJ2-7, with 9 bases identical to TRBD2. CDR1 SGHNT and CDR2 YYREEE come from the germline V gene (reference sequence). The V gene end was trimmed by 4 bases and the J gene end by 0 bases; junction bases not matched to a gene: 5. The CDR3 covers 15 residues. DNA for the CDR3: TGTGCCAGCAGCCTAGCGGGGCAGAGCTCCTACGAGCAGTACTTC. It yields the protein CASSLAGQSSYEQYF.

The chain carries TRBV7-2 and TRBJ2-4; TRBD1 aligns across 9 bases. The junction had 6 bases not matched to a gene; V was cut back by 2 bases and J by 4 bases. The CDR3 is made up of 16 amino acids. Germline lookup yields CDR1 SGHTA and CDR2 FQGNSA. In DNA, the CDR3 is TGTGCCAGCAGCTTATCATCGGGACAGGGAAAAAACATTCAGTACTTC. Protein sequence: CASSLSSGQGKNIQYF.

CDR3 residues: CASSLGSDPWTEAFF. In DNA form, the CDR3 reads TGTGCCAGCAGCCTCGGTTCGGACCCTTGGACTGAAGCTTTCTTT. This rearrangement joins TRBV9 to TRBJ1-1, with D hard to call. This CDR3 region has 15 residues. Trimming removed 4 bases at V and 5 bases at J, with 18 bases between. Germline lookup yields CDR1 SGDLS and CDR2 YYNGEE.

The chain recombines TRBV13 with TRBJ2-3, with no clear D. CDR1 and CDR2 (germline): PRHDT, FYEKMQ (reference sequence). V was pared by 0 bases and J by 1 base, with 14 bases between. The CDR3 totals 17 residues. CDR3 bases: TGTGCCAGCAGCTTAGGCCACGGAGCGCGAGGCACAGATACGCAGTATTTT. Translating gives CASSLGHGARGTDTQYF.

The CDR3 protein is CASSVAQATTDTQYF. CDR3 nucleotide sequence: TGTGCCAGCAGCGTAGCTCAAGCAACCACAGATACGCAGTATTTT. J is TRBJ2-3 and V is TRBV9; D is ambiguous. With 0 bases removed from V and 2 bases from J, the gap between germline ends came to 10 bases. This CDR3 comprises 15 residues. Germline CDR1 is SGDLS and CDR2 is YYNGEE.

This clone appeared a single time. The rearrangement links TRBV27 to TRBJ1-2; D is unclear. The V gene's germline CDR1 is MNHEY and CDR2 SMNVEV (reference sequence). The length of the CDR3 is 13 residues. Trimming pared 6 bases from V and 5 bases from J, leaving 13 bases between. CDR3 amino acids: CASRPGLPYGYTF. DNA for the CDR3: TGTGCCAGCAGGCCTGGACTGCCGTATGGCTACACCTTC.

The chain is built from TRBV25-1 and TRBJ1-3, with 8 bases matching TRBD1. CDR3 length equals 15 residues. The J segment lost 7 bases and the V segment lost 3 bases, leaving 8 bases of the junction unmatched. Germline CDR1 is MGHDK and CDR2 is SYGVNS. This CDR3 is CASSDSIRGRNTIYF. The CDR3 DNA is TGTGCCAGCAGTGACAGCATCAGGGGGCGGAACACCATATATTTT.

The CDR3 DNA reads as TGTGCCAGCAGGACAGGGGGGAACAATGAGCAGTTCTTC. Translation: CASRTGGNNEQFF. The J gene is TRBJ2-1, the V gene TRBV6-5; 9 bases match TRBD1. The CDR3 is made up of 13 amino acids. Germline-derived CDR1 and CDR2 are MNHEY and SVGAGI. With V trimmed by 6 bases and J by 5 bases, 2 bases remained unmatched.

The chain couples TRBV29-1 to TRBJ1-1, with D uncertain. Deletions cut 5 bases from V and 2 bases from J, with 6 bases between. Germline CDR1 SQVTM, CDR2 ANQGSEA. CDR3 length: 11 amino acids. Written as DNA, the CDR3 is TGCAGCGTTAACAGTAACACTGAAGCTTTCTTT. This encodes CSVNSNTEAFF.

The chain joins TRBV30 to TRBJ1-2; tentatively, D is TRBD1 (5 bases). Trimming cost V 6 bases and J 0 bases, with 11 bases left between them. In germline, CDR1 is GTSNPN, CDR2 SVGIG (reference sequence). The CDR3 is 13 residues long. CDR3 loop: CACPLTANYGYTF. CDR3 coding DNA: TGTGCCTGCCCCCTGACAGCTAACTATGGCTACACCTTC.

This clone appeared a few times. The chain uses TRBV19 and TRBJ1-1, with 9 bases matching TRBD1. The CDR3 spans 15 residues. The junction had 6 bases not matched to a gene; V was cut back by 7 bases and J by 0 bases. Germline assignment: CDR1 LNHDA and CDR2 SQIVND (reference sequence). CDR3 bases: TGTGCCAGTACCGCCGGGACAGGGATGAACACTGAAGCTTTCTTT. Translating gives CASTAGTGMNTEAFF.

V and J are TRBV29-1 and TRBJ2-3; D may correspond to TRBD1 or TRBD2 (6 bases each). Trimming pared 7 bases from V and 6 bases from J, leaving 14 bases between. Germline CDR1 is SQVTM and CDR2 is ANQGSEA. The CDR3 is 12 amino acids. CDR3 bases: TGCAGCGCCGACGGGGGCGTTGATACGCAGTATTTT. Encoded protein: CSADGGVDTQYF.